This section outlines one T cell receptor (beta chain) sequence together with its context. Its antigen is still unknown. Each of the CD4+ naive, central memory, regulatory and stem cell-like memory populations was sorted via CD45RO/CCR7/CD25/CD127/CD95/CD27. This sample stems from a study of beta chain features in type 1 diabetes. Whole-study findings and limits: The study found that naive, central memory and Treg TCRB repertoires appeared more similar in patients than in healthy donors.

From germline, CDR1 is MNHEY and CDR2 SMNVEV (reference sequence). Trimming took 5 bases from V and 6 from J; bases not matched to a gene: 9. This CDR3 spans 16 amino acids. Reverse transcribing all isolated RNA meant expressed TCRB transcripts were sequenced. Approximately 3.5 million reads per sample on average were obtained from naive, central memory and regulatory T cell samples. Produced via immunoSEQ multiplex PCR; TCRdb's table is partial and in-frame only. The sample comprises about 130,000 clones, 9.2% of which are singletons, and approximately 0.68% rests with the top ten. This TCR derives from a man aged 18-30 years in good health. The gene calls are TRBV27 and TRBJ2-1; 11 bases align to TRBD2. The sequenced material came from central memory CD4+ T cells from blood. CDR3 sequence reads: CASSGRGTSGSNEQFF. In DNA, the CDR3 is TGTGCCAGCAGTGGACGCGGGACTAGCGGATCCAATGAGCAGTTCTTC.